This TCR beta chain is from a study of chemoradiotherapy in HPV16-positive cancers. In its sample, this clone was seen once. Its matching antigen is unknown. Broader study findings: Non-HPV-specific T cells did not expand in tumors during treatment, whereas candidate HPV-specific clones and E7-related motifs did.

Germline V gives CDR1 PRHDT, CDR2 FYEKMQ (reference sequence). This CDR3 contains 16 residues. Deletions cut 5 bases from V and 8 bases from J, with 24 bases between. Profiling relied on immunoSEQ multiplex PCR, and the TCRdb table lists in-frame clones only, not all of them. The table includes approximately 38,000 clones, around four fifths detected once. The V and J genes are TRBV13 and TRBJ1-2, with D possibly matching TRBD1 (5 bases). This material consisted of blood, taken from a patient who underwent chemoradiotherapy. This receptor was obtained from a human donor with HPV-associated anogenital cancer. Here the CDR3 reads CASSLEAGAFMVGYTF. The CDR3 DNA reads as TGTGCCAGCAGCCTAGAAGCCGGGGCTTTTATGGTAGGCTACACCTTC.